This TCR beta chain derives from a study of blood T cell repertoires in COVID-19. Overall study context: Acute and convalescent COVID-19 specimens originated in the United States, Italy and Spain.

The study recruited people aged roughly 18 to 95 years across approximately 24 US areas. Cohort 3 recovered donors had two negative PCRs, clearance, or symptom resolution. Original analysis: Estimation of nucleated cell counts was performed using reference gene primer amplification. The method was immunoSEQ multiplex PCR; TCRdb's version includes in-frame clones alone and lacks a portion of them. V and J calls and clone size are those listed in that table; D and trimming were worked out from the DNA. The profile shows over 350,000 clones, approximately 87% of them singletons. CDR1 and CDR2 from the germline V gene are SEHNR and FQNEAQ (reference sequence). The CDR3 runs to 16 residues. The V segment lost 5 bases and the J segment 0 bases; nucleotides outside the gene matches: 5.

This sequence was found in a woman in her fifties or sixties who had recovered from COVID-19. The specimen was PBMCs or T cells enriched from blood (not recorded which). The rearrangement joins TRBV7-9 to TRBJ2-3, with TRBD2 matching 10 bases. This CDR3 reads CASSPSGGGSTDTQYF. The DNA of the CDR3 is TGTGCCAGCAGCCCGAGCGGGGGGGGAAGCACAGATACGCAGTATTTT.